This is a list of T cell receptor beta chains from one sample in a study of tumor-infiltrating lymphocytes in primary liver carcinoma. One entry per CDR3 protein results from TCRdb running MiXCR on the multiplex PCR reads. The sample lists 300,000 to 350,000 distinct CDR3 sequences, around three fifths seen once, with about 18% in the top ten. Material for sequencing was peripheral blood. These receptors were collected from a woman younger than 45 with primary liver carcinoma and hepatitis B virus infection. Each CDR3 is given with its conserved first and last residue. The order of the fields is J gene, V gene, D gene, clone size, CDR3 DNA, CDR3 protein. The D gene is left open where the match is weak. Clone size, where shown, is once, few, many, or a class for clones that have expanded.

>TRBJ2-7|TRBV11-2|-|-
TGTGCCAGCAGCTTACGGACCCAGATGGGTCTAAAGTTTGAGCAGTACTTC
CASSLRTQMGLKFEQYF
>TRBJ1-1|TRBV6-5|-|-
TGTGCCAGCAGTTACGTCGGGGTAGGGAGGAACACTGAAGCTTTCTTT
CASSYVGVGRNTEAFF
>TRBJ2-5|TRBV30|TRBD1|few
TGTGCCTGGAGTCGACAGGGCCCAGAGACCCAGTACTTC
CAWSRQGPETQYF
>TRBJ2-5|TRBV28|-|-
TGTGCCAGCAGTCCGGGACAAGGGGTACCGGAGACCCAGTACTTC
CASSPGQGVPETQYF
>TRBJ1-2|TRBV6-1|-|many
TGTGCCAGCGGTAGGACAGCCTATGGCTACACCTTC
CASGRTAYGYTF
>TRBJ2-3|TRBV28|TRBD2|-
TGTGCCAGCAGTTCGGGACTAGCGGGAGCCTTCACAGATACGCAGTATTTT
CASSSGLAGAFTDTQYF
>TRBJ1-2|TRBV28|-|-
TGTGTCAGCTACAGCTCTAACTATGGCTACACCTTC
CVSYSSNYGYTF
>TRBJ2-5|TRBV20-1|-|-
TGCAGTGCTGGGAGGGGGACCCAAGAGACCCAGTACTTC
CSAGRGTQETQYF
>TRBJ1-2|TRBV29-1|TRBD1|few
TGCAGCGTAAGAGAGACAGGGCTCTATGGCTACACCTTC
CSVRETGLYGYTF
>TRBJ1-1|TRBV7-9|-|-
TGTGCCAGCAGCCCACCGTGGGGCATGAACACTGAAGCTTTCTTT
CASSPPWGMNTEAFF
>TRBJ1-2|TRBV19|-|-
TGTGCCAGTAGTATCCCGTCACAAGCATCCTATGGCTACACCTTC
CASSIPSQASYGYTF
>TRBJ1-4|TRBV7-9|-|-
TGTGCCAGCAGTCTTACAGTTGCAACTAATGAAAAACTGTTTTTT
CASSLTVATNEKLFF
>TRBJ2-3|TRBV28|-|few
TGTGCCAGCAGTTTGGGGGGAAGTGGTTTAGCAGATACGCAGTATTTT
CASSLGGSGLADTQYF
>TRBJ2-1|TRBV7-8|-|-
TGTGCCAGCAGCTTCTACGATGAGCAGTTCTTC
CASSFYDEQFF
>TRBJ2-7|TRBV25-1|-|few
TGTGCCAGCAGTGCCGTTGGGAGAGGCGGATACGAGCAGTACTTC
CASSAVGRGGYEQYF
>TRBJ1-1|TRBV6-6|-|few
TGTGCCAGCACCCGGGCCGGGGGAGGGAACACTGAAGCTTTCTTT
CASTRAGGGNTEAFF
>TRBJ2-5|TRBV11-2|-|-
TGTGCCAGCAGATCCCGGGACTCGGCCGACCAAGAGACCCGGTACTTC
CASRSRDSADQETRYF
>TRBJ2-1|TRBV28|TRBD2|-
TGTGCCAGCAATTTATACGGGAGGGCCTACTACAATGAGCAGTTCTTC
CASNLYGRAYYNEQFF
>TRBJ1-2|TRBV4-2|-|-
TGTGCCAGCAGCCAAGATCCGGGAACGGGGGGGTTAGGGTGTGGCTACACCTTC
CASSQDPGTGGLGCGYTF
>TRBJ2-7|TRBV2|TRBD2|-
TGTGTCAGCAGTCGGACGGGAGGGGATCAGTACTTC
CVSSRTGGDQYF
>TRBJ2-1|TRBV4-2|-|-
TGTGCCAACAGCCAAGTAAACCGACTGACGGCCGGCAATGAACAGTTCTTC
CANSQVNRLTAGNEQFF
>TRBJ2-5|TRBV6-1|TRBD2|-
TGTGCCAGCAGGCTCACTGGCGGGAGGGCGGAGACCCAGTACTTC
CASRLTGGRAETQYF
>TRBJ1-2|TRBV4-3|TRBD1|many
TGCGCCAGCAGCCAAGGAACAGGGGGCTCTCCTCCGGGCTATGGCTACACCTTC
CASSQGTGGSPPGYGYTF
>TRBJ2-7|TRBV6-6|-|few
TGTGCCAGCAGTTACGGGTTCGACTACGAGCAGTACTTC
CASSYGFDYEQYF
>TRBJ1-1|TRBV12-3/TRBV12-4|TRBD1|-
TGTGCCAGCAACAGGGGGAAAAACACTGAAGCTCTATTT
CASNRGKNTEALF
>TRBJ2-7|TRBV6-5|-|-
TGTGTCAACACCCAGTTGGGTCCTAACTACGAGCAGTACTTC
CVNTQLGPNYEQYF
>TRBJ1-2|TRBV24-1|TRBD1|-
TGTGCCACCAGTCGGGGACAGGGGAGAGGTGGCTACACCTTC
CATSRGQGRGGYTF
>TRBJ1-5|TRBV12-3/TRBV12-4|-|-
TGTGCCAGCACCTCGGGGCCTTATAGCAATCAGCTCCAGCATTTT
CASTSGPYSNQLQHF
>TRBJ2-1|TRBV29-1|TRBD1|few
TGCAGCGTTGAAGAGGTTTGGGGGACAGGGGAGCGTAGCGGGTCTTATGAGCAGTTCTTC
CSVEEVWGTGERSGSYEQFF
>TRBJ2-3|TRBV4-1|-|many
TGCGCCAGCAGCCAACCGGGCACAGATACGCAGTATTTT
CASSQPGTDTQYF
>TRBJ1-5|TRBV6-4|-|-
TGTGCCAGCGGGCCGATCAGACACAATCAGCCCCAGCATTTT
CASGPIRHNQPQHF
>TRBJ2-1|TRBV29-1|TRBD1|many
TGCAGCGTTGGAACGGGACAGGTGAATGTTGACTACAATGAGCAGTTCTTC
CSVGTGQVNVDYNEQFF
>TRBJ2-7|TRBV11-2|-|once
TGTGCCAGCAGCTTAGATCAAGCGGGTATGTGCGAGCAATACTTC
CASSLDQAGMCEQYF
>TRBJ2-5|TRBV5-8|-|many
TGTGCCAGCAGTCCCGGGACCCTAAGCGAGGAGACCCAGTACTTC
CASSPGTLSEETQYF
>TRBJ2-7|TRBV6-5|-|-
TGTGTCAGCAGTGGGGCTAGCTTTTGGTACGAGCAGTACTTC
CVSSGASFWYEQYF
>TRBJ1-5|TRBV6-1|-|few
TGTGCCAGCACGAGGCCCGGGAGCAATCAGCCCCAGCATTTT
CASTRPGSNQPQHF
>TRBJ2-1|TRBV5-8|-|-
TGTCCCAGCAGCTTGGGGATGGGCAGGGAGCAGTTCTTC
CPSSLGMGREQFF
>TRBJ2-5|TRBV29-1|-|many
TGCAGCGTTCGGTACCAAGAGACCCAGTACTTC
CSVRYQETQYF
>TRBJ2-7|TRBV11-2|TRBD1|-
TGTGCCAGCAGCTTAGGCCTCGACAGGGGCTACGAGCGGTACTTC
CASSLGLDRGYERYF
>TRBJ1-6|TRBV28|TRBD1|-
TGTGCCAGCAGGACAGGGTGGGACGGTTCACCCCTCCACTTT
CASRTGWDGSPLHF
>TRBJ2-1|TRBV28|-|-
TGTGCCAGCATTTTATCCGTGGACTCAAATTCCCAGAATGAGCAGTTCTTC
CASILSVDSNSQNEQFF
>TRBJ2-7|TRBV30|-|-
TGTGCCTGGAGTGGTTGGCGGGTCGAGCAGTACTTC
CAWSGWRVEQYF
>TRBJ2-1|TRBV7-9|TRBD2|-
TGTGCCAGCAGCTTAATTAGCTTATTAAGCGGGGACTCCTACAATGAGCAGTTCTTC
CASSLISLLSGDSYNEQFF
>TRBJ2-7|TRBV28|TRBD1|-
TGTGCCAGCAGCATCGCTGGGACAGGGACCTACGAGCAGTACTTC
CASSIAGTGTYEQYF
>TRBJ1-1|TRBV12-3/TRBV12-4|-|-
TGTGCCAGCGGTTTGGGCAGGACTGAGGCTTTCTTT
CASGLGRTEAFF
>TRBJ1-5|TRBV5-4|TRBD1|-
TGTGCCAGCAGCTTGGATCGACAGGGACCCCAGCATTTT
CASSLDRQGPQHF
>TRBJ2-1|TRBV11-3|-|few
TGTGTCAGCAGCCTAAGGGGGTCGGGTGGTAATGAGCAGTTCTTC
CVSSLRGSGGNEQFF
>TRBJ2-5|TRBV28|-|-
TGTGCCAGCAGTTTCTCCCCGCCAGCCCGAGAGACCCAGTACTTC
CASSFSPPARETQYF
>TRBJ2-6|TRBV4-1|-|many
TGCGCCAGCAGCCACACCGGGACATCATCTGGGGCCAACGTCCTGACTTTC
CASSHTGTSSGANVLTF
>TRBJ2-5|TRBV12-3/TRBV12-4|-|few
TGTGCCAGCAGTCACACAAGGGGGGGACAAGAGACCCAGTACTTC
CASSHTRGGQETQYF
>TRBJ2-3|TRBV2|-|-
TGTGCCAGCAGTGAAGGTGTGGGGGACGGAGTCACAGATACGCAGTATTTT
CASSEGVGDGVTDTQYF
>TRBJ2-7|TRBV5-4|TRBD1|-
TGTGCCAGCAGCTTAAGGGACAGGGGTTACGGGCAGTACTTC
CASSLRDRGYGQYF
>TRBJ2-1|TRBV30|-|-
TGTGCCAGCCCCGACTCCTACAATGAGCAGTTCTTC
CASPDSYNEQFF
>TRBJ1-3|TRBV6-6|-|-
TGTGCCAGCATCTCAGAGACCTCTAACGGAAACACCATATATTTT
CASISETSNGNTIYF
>TRBJ1-1|TRBV6-1|-|-
TGTGCCAGCAGCCACAGGCGTCCGAACACTGAAGCTTTCTTT
CASSHRRPNTEAFF
>TRBJ1-2|TRBV12-3/TRBV12-4|-|-
TGTGCCAGCAGTTCCCGGGAGGGCGCCGTCTATGGCTACACCTTC
CASSSREGAVYGYTF
>TRBJ1-5|TRBV6-1|TRBD1|-
TGTGCCAGCAGCGGAAACCGACAGGGAGGCAATCAGCCCCAGCATTTT
CASSGNRQGGNQPQHF